One sample yielded the 26 T cell receptor beta chains listed below, sequenced in a study of cytomegalovirus exposure and HLA in healthy donors. PCR involved 60 Vbeta and 13 Jbeta primers. Sequencing used immunoSEQ multiplex PCR; TCRdb keeps in-frame clones, though not all of them. The sample records about 120,000 clones, approximately 79% being singletons. Source material: PBMCs. Source of these receptors: a man younger than 40 in good health and CMV-seronegative.

In this sample, this clone turned up a few times. V usage is TRBV30 and J usage is TRBJ1-1, with 9 bases lining up with TRBD1. Germline CDR1 reads GTSNPN; CDR2 reads SVGIG (reference sequence). V was pared by 4 bases and J by 2 bases, with 5 bases of the junction left unmatched. The CDR3 spans 14 residues. CDR3 in amino acids: CAWKGDRDNTEAFF. In DNA form, the CDR3 reads TGTGCCTGGAAGGGGGACAGGGATAACACTGAAGCTTTCTTT.

This clone was seen a handful of times. The genes are TRBV6-4 and TRBJ2-2; 9 positions match TRBD1. Germline CDR1 is MRHNA and CDR2 is SNTAGT. The CDR3 has 15 residues. The junction had 10 bases not matched to a gene; V was cut back by 10 bases and J by 4 bases. In DNA form, the CDR3 reads TGTGCCAACCGACCGGGACAGGGTATCACCGGGGAGCTGTTTTTT. Translated: CANRPGQGITGELFF.

This chain joins TRBV5-1 and TRBJ1-2, with TRBD1 as a possible D gene (5 bases). This CDR3 comprises 14 residues. Germline V lookup: CDR1 SGHRS, CDR2 YFSETQ. Trimming stripped 1 base from V and 4 bases from J, with 11 bases between. CDR3 sequence: CASSLSSGGYGYTF. The CDR3 DNA reads TGCGCCAGCAGCTTGTCCTCCGGGGGCTATGGCTACACCTTC.

The chain couples TRBV7-9 to TRBJ1-1, with D perhaps TRBD1 (6 bases). Germline lookup yields CDR1 SEHNR and CDR2 FQNEAQ (reference sequence). V was pared by 3 bases and J by 6 bases, with 11 bases between. CDR3 length equals 13 residues. CDR3 region: CASSFLQGAEAFF. CDR3 coding DNA: TGTGCCAGCAGCTTCCTACAGGGTGCTGAAGCTTTCTTT.

The chain recombines TRBV28 with TRBJ1-5; 8 positions match TRBD1. The CDR3 has 19 residues. V shed 6 bases and J 0 bases; nucleotides not matched to a gene: 16. Germline values: CDR1 MDHEN, CDR2 SYDVKM. In DNA, the CDR3 is TGTGCCAGCAGAAGGGGACAGGACTTCCTACGGTATAGCAATCAGCCCCAGCATTTT. This codes for CASRRGQDFLRYSNQPQHF.

This chain uses TRBV7-3 with TRBJ2-7, with 7 bases that match TRBD1. The V gene's germline CDR1 is SGHTA and CDR2 FQGTGA. Losses at the gene ends were 5 bases for V and 4 bases for J; bases not matched to a gene: 5. The CDR3 spans 13 residues. CDR3 residues: CASSKDRLYEQYF. CDR3 sequence (DNA): TGTGCCAGCAGCAAGGACAGGTTATACGAGCAGTACTTC. The variable domain in full, with the rest retrieved from reference TRBV7-3 and TRBJ2-7, is GAGVSQTPSNKVTEKGKYVELRCDPISGHTALYWYRQSLGQGPEFLIYFQGTGAADDSGLPNDRFFAVRPEGSVSTLKIQRTERGDSAVYLCASSKDRLYEQYFGPGTRLTVT.

The V call is TRBV30, the J call TRBJ1-1; no clear D gene. V lost 5 bases to trimming and J lost 11 bases, with 15 bases between them. Germline V gene sequence: CDR1 GTSNPN, CDR2 SVGIG (reference sequence). The CDR3 is 11 amino acids. This chain's CDR3 is CAWGLLGEAFF. Written as DNA, the CDR3 is TGTGCCTGGGGCCTATTGGGAGAGGCTTTCTTT.

This chain connects TRBV11-2 to TRBJ1-1; TRBD1 matches 8 bases. The J segment lost 7 bases and the V segment lost 2 bases, leaving 12 bases of the junction unmatched. The CDR3 loop spans 16 amino acids. The V gene's germline CDR1 is SGHAT and CDR2 FQNNGV. In nucleotides, the CDR3 is TGTGCCAGCAGCTTACTGGGTCAAGAACAGGGGGATGAAGCTTTCTTT. It codes for CASSLLGQEQGDEAFF.

The V gene is TRBV11-3, the J gene TRBJ1-6; 7 bases map to TRBD1. The CDR3 has 14 residues. The trim removed 4 bases at V and 8 bases at J, leaving 5 bases unmatched. Germline-derived CDR1 and CDR2 are SGHNT and YENEEA. CDR3 DNA: TGTGCCAGCAGCTCTGGGACAGCACATTCACCCCTCCACTTT. This gives the protein CASSSGTAHSPLHF.

V gene TRBV7-8 combines with J gene TRBJ2-1, with D perhaps matching TRBD2 (6 bases). The V gene's germline CDR1 is SGHVS and CDR2 FQNEAQ. V was pared by 1 base and J by 5 bases, with 18 bases between. The CDR3 totals 17 residues. The CDR3 nucleotides are TGTGCCAGCAGCTTAGGATTTGGCGGGGTAAGACACAATGAGCAGTTCTTC. As protein: CASSLGFGGVRHNEQFF.

The chain carries TRBV5-1 and TRBJ1-1, with 7 bases identical to TRBD1. The CDR3 has 17 residues. Germline CDR1 reads SGHRS; CDR2 reads YFSETQ. V shed 3 bases, J shed 1 base, and the junction held 12 bases outside the gene matches. In nucleotides, the CDR3 is TGCGCCAGCAGCTCAGGGGGGCCAGTCCTGAGGAACACTGAAGCTTTCTTT. Protein: CASSSGGPVLRNTEAFF.

V and J are TRBV18 and TRBJ1-6, with D perhaps matching TRBD1 (5 bases). The CDR3 runs 15 residues. The germline gives CDR1 KGHSH, CDR2 LQKENI. V lost 3 bases and J lost 6, with 12 bases in between. DNA for the CDR3: TGTGCCAGCTCACCGATCGGGGGAGGTAATTCACCCCTCCACTTT. Translation: CASSPIGGGNSPLHF.

This chain links TRBV18 with TRBJ1-2, with D maybe TRBD1 (5 bases). CDR1 is KGHSH and CDR2 is LQKENI in the germline V gene. The V gene lost 5 bases and the J gene lost 4 bases, with 14 bases spanning the gap. This CDR3 spans 14 amino acids. CDR3 DNA: TGTGCCAGCTCAGCTCTAGGGGATGCCTATGGCTACACCTTC. Protein: CASSALGDAYGYTF. The whole variable domain, remainder taken from reference TRBV18 and TRBJ1-2, is NAGVMQNPRHLVRRRGQEARLRCSPMKGHSHVYWYRQLPEEGLKFMVYLQKENIIDESGMPKERFSAEFPKEGPSILRIQQVVRGDSAAYFCASSALGDAYGYTFGSGTRLTVV.

The chain links TRBV15 to TRBJ1-4; a possible D gene is TRBD1 (6 bases). Between the trimmed V and J ends, which lost 2 bases and 8 bases, there was a span of 18 bases. The CDR3 length is 16 residues. CDR1 and CDR2 (germline): LNHNV, YYDKDF (reference sequence). Here the CDR3 reads CATSRRKQGIGEKLFF. DNA of the CDR3: TGTGCCACCAGCAGACGGAAACAGGGAATTGGAGAAAAACTGTTTTTT.

This sequence joins TRBV11-2 and TRBJ2-3, with TRBD1 matching over 7 bases. Per germline, CDR1 SGHAT and CDR2 FQNNGV. The CDR3 contains 16 residues. V was clipped by 1 base and J by 4 bases; unmatched bases: 8. CDR3 sequence reads: CASSLGQGEGPDTQYF. Here the CDR3 DNA reads TGTGCCAGCAGCTTAGGACAGGGAGAGGGGCCAGATACGCAGTATTTT.

V is TRBV19 and J is TRBJ1-2; TRBD1 agrees at 7 bases. Germline CDR1 and CDR2: LNHDA and SQIVND (reference sequence). The junction had 8 bases not matched to a gene; V was cut back by 5 bases and J by 5 bases. The CDR3 is 14 amino acids. In nucleotides, the CDR3 is TGTGCCAGTAGTCCCGAATGGACAGGATATGGCTACACCTTC. It is translated as CASSPEWTGYGYTF.

V usage is TRBV7-6 and J usage is TRBJ2-3; TRBD2 might be the D (6 bases). Trimming stripped 4 bases from V and 5 bases from J, with 7 bases between. This CDR3 contains 12 residues. In germline, CDR1 is SGHVS, CDR2 FNYEAQ. The CDR3 coding sequence is TGTGCCAGCAGCTACGGGGGAGATACGCAGTATTTT. Translating gives CASSYGGDTQYF.

The rearrangement joins TRBV2 to TRBJ2-4, with 16 bases lining up with TRBD2. The germline gives CDR1 SNHLY, CDR2 FYNNEI. The CDR3 is made up of 19 amino acids. V was clipped by 2 bases and J by 2 bases; unmatched bases: 6. CDR3 coding DNA: TGTGCCAGCAGTGAAAGGGGGACTAGCGGGGGGGCCTCCAAAAACATTCAGTACTTC. Amino acids: CASSERGTSGGASKNIQYF.

The V and J genes are TRBV12-2 and TRBJ1-2. TRBV12-2 is a recognized pseudogene. The CDR3 spans 17 residues. The CDR3 DNA is TGTGCAATCCTCCTTATTATTAAGGACTTGCCCAACTATGGCTACACCTTC. Its protein is CAILLIIKDLPNYGYTF.

The chain uses TRBV9 and TRBJ1-2; D call uncertain. Trimming took off 4 bases at V and 5 bases at J, with 9 bases between the two ends. This CDR3 has 12 residues. The germline gives CDR1 SGDLS, CDR2 YYNGEE. CDR3 DNA: TGTGCCAGCAGCCCCGACTTTTATGGCTACACCTTC. As protein: CASSPDFYGYTF.

V is TRBV5-4 and J is TRBJ2-1, with 8 positions matching TRBD2. V was pared by 6 bases and J by 0 bases, with 8 bases of the junction left unmatched. CDR1 SGHNT and CDR2 YYREEE come from the germline V gene (reference sequence). The CDR3 consists of 16 residues. CDR3 sequence: CASTRGGTPSYNEQFF. The CDR3 nucleotides are TGTGCCAGCACCCGCGGGGGGACACCCTCCTACAATGAGCAGTTCTTC.

The rearrangement joins TRBV6-5 to TRBJ1-6, with TRBD1 matching 9 bases. With V trimmed by 8 bases and J by 8 bases, 4 bases remained unmatched. The CDR3 covers 13 residues. Germline V CDR1 and CDR2: MNHEY, SVGAGI. Written as DNA, the CDR3 is TGTGCCAGCCGGGACAGGGTTCATTCACCCCTCCACTTT. This sequence encodes CASRDRVHSPLHF.

This clone has just a few counts. The CDR3 loop reads CASSEGQYYEQYF. The CDR3 nucleotides are TGTGCCAGCAGTGAGGGGCAGTACTACGAGCAGTACTTC. This sequence joins TRBV2 and TRBJ2-7; D might be TRBD1 (5 bases). Deletions cut 3 bases from V and 3 bases from J, with 9 bases between. This CDR3 region has 13 residues. Germline V CDR1 and CDR2: SNHLY, FYNNEI.

As concerns this clone: One end of the junction is discordant with germline, which a read error may explain. This chain links TRBV7-9 with TRBJ2-1, with 10 positions matching TRBD2. The length of the CDR3 is 12 residues. The germline V gene has CDR1 SEHNR and CDR2 FQNEAQ (reference sequence). The DNA for the CDR3 is TGTGCCAGCAGTTATCTAGCGGGGGAGCAGCTCTTC. Its protein product is CASSYLAGEQLF.

The rearrangement links TRBV9 to TRBJ2-3; 12 nucleotides align to TRBD2. The germline gives CDR1 SGDLS, CDR2 YYNGEE. V lost 3 bases to trimming and J lost 1 base; unmatched junction nucleotides: 9. The CDR3 runs 18 residues. As DNA, the CDR3 is TGTGCCAGCAGCGAGGGGCTAGCGGGGGGGCTTCGCACAGATACGCAGTATTTT. It yields the protein CASSEGLAGGLRTDTQYF.

V is TRBV2 and J is TRBJ2-7; 9 positions agree with TRBD2. The V gene's germline CDR1 is SNHLY and CDR2 FYNNEI. CDR3 length equals 15 residues. V shed 4 bases, J shed 7 bases, and the junction held 11 bases outside the gene matches. The CDR3 DNA sequence: TGTGCCAGCAGTGGGAATAGCGGGGGTAGTGGTGAGCAGTACTTC. Translating gives CASSGNSGGSGEQYF.